The 25 T cell receptor beta chains in this list originate from one sample, sequenced in a study of T cells in Graves' hyperthyroidism and ophthalmopathy. TCR beta CDR3 regions were amplified from RNA. TCR CDR3 underwent first-round RT-PCR with the HTBI primer set. One entry per CDR3 protein, called by TCRdb with MiXCR from the multiplex PCR reads. The table lists a few hundred thousand distinct CDR3 sequences, roughly 13% of them singletons, with 30% to 35% in the top ten. The material sequenced was blood. All receptors derive from a woman aged 40 to 50 with Graves' ophthalmopathy.

As concerns this clonotype: This may be a read error, as it is one base from a much larger clone. The chain is built from TRBV6-5 and TRBJ1-5; D ambiguous. V lost 2 bases, J lost 3 bases, and 17 bases lay in between. Germline V gene sequence: CDR1 MNHEY, CDR2 SVGAGI. CDR3 size: 17 residues. The CDR3 nucleotides are TGTGCCAGCAGTTACGGTGTGGGCGGGAGTATCAATCAGCCCCAGCATTTT. Protein product: CASSYGVGGSINQPQHF.

The table lists this clonotype with many counts. The chain recombines TRBV27 with TRBJ1-1, with TRBD1 identical over 7 bases. The CDR3 is 15 amino acids. Germline assignment: CDR1 MNHEY and CDR2 SMNVEV (reference sequence). After removal of 3 bases from V and 0 bases from J, the junction contained 4 bases not matched to a gene. The CDR3 nucleotides read TGTGCCAGCAGTTTTGACAGGGAGATGAACACTGAAGCTTTCTTT. Translating gives CASSFDREMNTEAFF.

The genes are TRBV30 and TRBJ2-5; TRBD2 matches 13 bases. V dropped 7 bases and J dropped 5; count of bases not matched to a gene: 10. CDR1 is GTSNPN and CDR2 is SVGIG in the germline V gene (reference sequence). The CDR3 sequence is 15 residues long. The CDR3 coding sequence is TGTGCCTTTAAAAGGACTAGCGGGAGCGAGGAGACCCAGTACTTC. Amino acid sequence: CAFKRTSGSEETQYF.

There are a few counts of this clonotype. CDR3: CASSLAGRGEQFF. As DNA, the CDR3 is TGCGCCAGCAGCTTGGCGGGGAGAGGTGAGCAGTTCTTC. V gene TRBV5-1 combines with J gene TRBJ2-1, with D perhaps TRBD2 (5 bases). Germline CDR1 reads SGHRS; CDR2 reads YFSETQ. Trimming pared 0 bases from V and 9 bases from J, leaving 10 bases between. The CDR3 is made up of 13 amino acids.

The rearrangement joins TRBV7-8 to TRBJ1-3; D is possibly TRBD1 (5 bases). The CDR3 contains 15 residues. V was shortened by 5 bases and J by 1 base, with 12 bases between the two germline ends. CDR1 and CDR2 from the germline V gene are SGHVS and FQNEAQ. CDR3 nucleotide sequence: TGTGCCAGCAGCCTAAGACAGCAGTCTGGAAACACCATATATTTT. This translates into CASSLRQQSGNTIYF.

The J gene is TRBJ1-5, the V gene TRBV5-6, with a tentative D call TRBD1 (5 bases). This CDR3 contains 14 residues. Between the trimmed V and J ends, which lost 4 bases and 7 bases, there was a span of 15 bases. CDR1 and CDR2 (germline): SGHDT, YYEEEE. Here the CDR3 DNA reads TGTGCCAGCAGCCCGGGTCCCGGGGGGCAGCCCCAGCATTTT. Its protein is CASSPGPGGQPQHF.

This chain joins TRBV9 and TRBJ2-5; D call uncertain. The CDR3 loop spans 14 amino acids. Germline assignment: CDR1 SGDLS and CDR2 YYNGEE. The V end was cut by 0 bases, the J end by 4 bases, with 10 bases between. The CDR3 sequence: CASSVAPVGETQYF. Written as DNA, the CDR3 is TGTGCCAGCAGCGTAGCACCCGTGGGAGAGACCCAGTACTTC.

In its sample, this clonotype was seen many times. The chain has TRBV2 and TRBJ2-7; 10 positions match TRBD2. This CDR3 has 11 residues. J lost 7 bases, V lost 10 bases, and 4 bases had no gene match. Looked up from germline, CDR1 is SNHLY and CDR2 is FYNNEI. CDR3 residues: CATAGGGEQYF. In DNA form, the CDR3 reads TGTGCCACAGCGGGGGGGGGTGAGCAGTACTTC.

This chain links TRBV12-3 or TRBV12-4 with TRBJ2-5; TRBD1 aligns across 8 bases. This CDR3 has 14 residues. After removal of 6 bases from V and 5 bases from J, the junction contained 8 bases not matched to a gene. The CDR3 spells CASSPGQVSETQYF. CDR3 coding DNA: TGTGCCAGCAGCCCGGGACAGGTCTCCGAGACCCAGTACTTC.

V and J are TRBV19 and TRBJ1-3, with unresolved D. V gave up 2 bases and J gave up 3 bases, with 11 bases separating them. From germline, CDR1 is LNHDA and CDR2 SQIVND (reference sequence). The length of the CDR3 is 15 residues. CDR3 protein: CASSIPPLGGNTIYF. The CDR3 bases are TGTGCCAGTAGTATACCCCCGTTGGGTGGAAACACCATATATTTT.

This clonotype was counted between two and nine times. The chain couples TRBV10-3 to TRBJ2-5; 12 bases map to TRBD2. CDR1 and CDR2 (germline): ENHRY, SYGVKD. Germline trimming cut 3 bases from V and 2 bases from J; bases unmatched to any gene: 1. CDR3 length: 15 amino acids. The CDR3 DNA sequence: TGTGCCATCAGTGAACTAGCGGGGGGTCAAGAGACCCAGTACTTC. Protein sequence: CAISELAGGQETQYF.

This clonotype has ten or more counts. The chain links TRBV6-2 or TRBV6-3 to TRBJ2-7; 10 nucleotides align to TRBD2. Germline trimming cut 7 bases from V and 4 bases from J; bases unmatched to any gene: 7. Per germline, CDR1 MNHEY and CDR2 SVGEGT. The CDR3 runs to 14 residues. The CDR3 DNA reads as TGTGCCAGCAAGTTGACTAGCGGGCGGTACGAGCAGTACTTC. The encoded protein is CASKLTSGRYEQYF.

This chain uses TRBV7-8 with TRBJ1-6; perhaps TRBD1 as D (5 bases). This CDR3 comprises 14 residues. Germline CDR1 is SGHVS and CDR2 is FQNEAQ. The V end was cut by 3 bases, the J end by 7 bases, with 10 bases between. The chain's CDR3 is CASSFGGRNSPLHF. CDR3 sequence (DNA): TGTGCCAGCAGCTTCGGGGGTCGAAATTCACCCCTCCACTTT.

This chain uses TRBV19 with TRBJ1-4; D is uncertain. CDR3 size: 12 residues. Per germline, CDR1 LNHDA and CDR2 SQIVND (reference sequence). The V gene lost 5 bases and the J gene lost 8 bases, with 9 bases spanning the gap. CDR3 protein: CASSGPDEKLFF. The CDR3 nucleotides are TGTGCCAGTAGTGGACCAGACGAAAAACTGTTTTTT.

Ten or more counts support this clonotype. The chain has TRBV12-3 or TRBV12-4 and TRBJ1-5; TRBD1 is a possible D gene (6 bases). V lost 4 bases, J lost 9 bases, and 13 bases lay in between. CDR3 length: 13 amino acids. CDR3 region: CASSSGVSRPQHF. DNA for the CDR3: TGTGCCAGCAGTTCAGGGGTTAGTAGGCCCCAGCATTTT.

The rearrangement links TRBV11-1 to TRBJ2-2, with D perhaps TRBD1 or TRBD2 (5 bases each). V was clipped by 1 base and J by 2 bases, with 8 bases between them. CDR1 and CDR2 from the germline V gene are SGHAT and FQDESV (reference sequence). The CDR3 runs 15 residues. CDR3 coding DNA: TGTGCCAGCAGCTTAGTCGGGGCCAACACCGGGGAGCTGTTTTTT. Its protein product is CASSLVGANTGELFF.

This clonotype turned up a few times. The chain carries TRBV24-1 and TRBJ2-6; no definite D call. V was clipped by 6 bases and J by 2 bases, with 10 bases between them. Germline V gives CDR1 KGHDR, CDR2 SFDVKD. The CDR3 spans 15 residues. The CDR3, as DNA: TGTGCCACCAGTTCCCCTCAAGCTGGGGCCAACGTCCTGACTTTC. Its protein is CATSSPQAGANVLTF.

This clonotype was counted between two and nine times. The rearrangement joins TRBV11-2 to TRBJ2-5, with D unresolved. The CDR3 length is 17 residues. Per the germline V gene, CDR1 is SGHAT and CDR2 is FQNNGV. Trimming cost V 1 base and J 5 bases, with 20 bases left between them. CDR3 sequence: CASSLALSWVIVETQYF. The CDR3 DNA sequence: TGTGCCAGCAGCTTAGCTTTAAGTTGGGTTATTGTGGAGACCCAGTACTTC.

There are a few counts of this clonotype. The chain recombines TRBV29-1 with TRBJ1-1; D gene ambiguous. V was shortened by 6 bases and J by 9 bases, with 11 bases between the two germline ends. Per the germline V gene, CDR1 is SQVTM and CDR2 is ANQGSEA. The CDR3 spans 10 residues. The CDR3 here is CSVFNLKAFF. The CDR3 DNA sequence: TGCAGCGTCTTTAATCTGAAAGCTTTCTTT.

There are many counts of this clonotype. The CDR3 loop reads CASSYSPGLGEQYF. The DNA for the CDR3 is TGTGCCAGCAGTTACTCTCCGGGGCTAGGGGAGCAGTACTTC. The rearrangement links TRBV6-5 to TRBJ2-7; the D call may be TRBD1 or TRBD2 (5 bases each). Looked up from germline, CDR1 is MNHEY and CDR2 is SVGAGI. Deletions cut 0 bases from V and 7 bases from J, with 13 bases between. The CDR3 runs 14 residues.

This clonotype occurred many times. The chain joins TRBV5-1 to TRBJ2-7; D possibly corresponds to TRBD1 (6 bases). Germline V gene data show CDR1 as SGHRS and CDR2 as YFSETQ. The CDR3 runs 14 residues. The V gene lost 2 bases and the J gene lost 5 bases, with 14 bases spanning the gap. DNA for the CDR3: TGCGCCAGCAGCTTCGGACAGTTCGGGGACGAGCAGTACTTC. Its translation: CASSFGQFGDEQYF.

This clonotype showed up just a few times. Being one base from a much bigger clone, this may be a read error. The rearrangement joins TRBV2 to TRBJ2-5; weak D call: TRBD2 (5 bases). The CDR3 consists of 13 residues. V was cut by 4 bases and J by 7 bases, with 13 bases left in between. Looked up from germline, CDR1 is SNHLY and CDR2 is FYNNEI. CDR3 DNA: TGTGCCAGCAGTGTAGCGACCAGCGGGACCCAGTACTTC. Its protein product is CASSVATSGTQYF.

The chain carries TRBV28 and TRBJ2-2; tentatively, D is TRBD2 (6 bases). CDR1 and CDR2 (germline): MDHEN, SYDVKM. The CDR3 runs to 13 residues. The V gene lost 5 bases and the J gene lost 6 bases, with 10 bases spanning the gap. The CDR3 coding sequence is TGTGCCAGCAGTAGGAGGGTGGCCGGGGAGCTGTTTTTT. Translating it yields CASSRRVAGELFF.

This clonotype has a count of ten or more. This sequence joins TRBV2 and TRBJ1-6; D gene unclear. There are 11 residues in the CDR3. Trimming removed 0 bases at V and 14 bases at J, with 5 bases between. CDR1 is SNHLY, CDR2 FYNNEI, per germline. This CDR3 is CASSEALSLHF. CDR3 in DNA: TGTGCCAGCAGTGAAGCGCTTTCCCTCCACTTT.

At least ten counts were recorded for this clonotype. V gene TRBV20-1 combines with J gene TRBJ2-3; D is perhaps TRBD2 (6 bases). V lost 5 bases, J lost 6 bases, and 15 bases lay in between. The length of the CDR3 is 13 residues. Germline loops: CDR1 DFQATT, CDR2 SNEGSKA (reference sequence). CDR3 sequence (DNA): TGCAGTGCTCCGGGACTTACCTCGGATACGCAGTATTTT. It encodes CSAPGLTSDTQYF.